The rows below give T cell receptor beta chains drawn from one sample of a study of shared clonotypes between healthy human individuals. TCRdb's copy holds only in-frame clones and misses some; the assay was immunoSEQ multiplex PCR. The sample has roughly 2,000,000 clones; 85% to 95% are singletons. Sequencing was carried out using naive CD8+ T cells sorted from blood. Source of these receptors: a man aged 18 to 29 in good health. CDR3s include the opening cysteine and the closing phenylalanine or tryptophan. The D gene is left open where the match is weak. Where a row states a size, it is once, few, many or the class of an expanded clone; other rows omit it.

CDR3 DNA: TGTGCCAGCAGCCCAGGGGGCGCGGGCACCGGGGAGCTGTTTTTT
CDR3 protein: CASSPGGAGTGELFF
J gene: TRBJ2-2
D gene: TRBD1
clone size: -
V gene: TRBV13

CDR3 DNA: TGTGCCAGCAGCTTAGACGGGGAAGATACGCAGTATTTT
CDR3 protein: CASSLDGEDTQYF
J gene: TRBJ2-3
D gene: -
clone size: -
V gene: TRBV11-1

CDR3 DNA: TGCGCCAGCAGCCTAGGGACAGAGGGCTATCAGCCCCAGCATTTT
CDR3 protein: CASSLGTEGYQPQHF
J gene: TRBJ1-5
D gene: TRBD1
clone size: -
V gene: TRBV4-1

CDR3 DNA: TGTGCCAGCAGTTTAGAGGGGACGGGGCCTGAAGCTTTCTTT
CDR3 protein: CASSLEGTGPEAFF
J gene: TRBJ1-1
D gene: -
clone size: once
V gene: TRBV27

CDR3 DNA: TGTGCCAGTAGTCGGGAACACCCCCCCGCTAGCACAGATACGCAGTATTTT
CDR3 protein: CASSREHPPASTDTQYF
J gene: TRBJ2-3
D gene: -
clone size: -
V gene: TRBV19

CDR3 DNA: TGTGCCAGCAGCTCAGAAAGACAGGGAGGCGGTGAAAAACTGTTTTTT
CDR3 protein: CASSSERQGGGEKLFF
J gene: TRBJ1-4
D gene: TRBD1
clone size: -
V gene: TRBV7-8

CDR3 DNA: TGTGCCAGCAGTTACAGGGATTACAATGAGCAGTTCTTC
CDR3 protein: CASSYRDYNEQFF
J gene: TRBJ2-1
D gene: -
clone size: -
V gene: TRBV6-5

CDR3 DNA: TGCGCCAGCAGTGACGGGACAGGGTCCTACGAGCAGTACTTC
CDR3 protein: CASSDGTGSYEQYF
J gene: TRBJ2-7
D gene: TRBD1
clone size: -
V gene: TRBV10-2

CDR3 DNA: TGTGCCAGCAGCTTAGGGGGACAGGGAAGAAATCAGCCCCAGCATTTT
CDR3 protein: CASSLGGQGRNQPQHF
J gene: TRBJ1-5
D gene: TRBD1
clone size: -
V gene: TRBV13

CDR3 DNA: TGTGCCAGCAGGGGGGGACTTAGCAATCAGCCCCAGCATTTT
CDR3 protein: CASRGGLSNQPQHF
J gene: TRBJ1-5
D gene: -
clone size: -
V gene: TRBV6-5

CDR3 DNA: TGTGCCAGCAGTCACACTAGCGGGTACACCGGGGAGCTGTTTTTT
CDR3 protein: CASSHTSGYTGELFF
J gene: TRBJ2-2
D gene: TRBD2
clone size: -
V gene: TRBV6-5

CDR3 DNA: TGTGCCAGCAGCGTAGGGTCTTACGAGCAGTACTTC
CDR3 protein: CASSVGSYEQYF
J gene: TRBJ2-7
D gene: -
clone size: -
V gene: TRBV5-5

CDR3 DNA: TGTGCCAGCTCACCGACACTTATCCCAGGACTCTACTTATACGAGCAGTACTTC
CDR3 protein: CASSPTLIPGLYLYEQYF
J gene: TRBJ2-7
D gene: -
clone size: -
V gene: TRBV18

CDR3 DNA: TGTGCCAGCAGCCCCGGGTTGGGATTCTACGCTGAAGCTTTCTTT
CDR3 protein: CASSPGLGFYAEAFF
J gene: TRBJ1-1
D gene: -
clone size: few
V gene: TRBV11-2

CDR3 DNA: TGCGCCAGCAGCTTGTCGGGCGCGGACGGGCCAACGAAGCCTAACAATTCACCCCTCCACTTT
CDR3 protein: CASSLSGADGPTKPNNSPLHF
J gene: TRBJ1-6
D gene: -
clone size: -
V gene: TRBV5-1

CDR3 DNA: TGTGCCAGCAGCCCTTACGAGGGAGAGAATTCACCCCTCCACTTT
CDR3 protein: CASSPYEGENSPLHF
J gene: TRBJ1-6
D gene: -
clone size: once
V gene: TRBV7-6

CDR3 DNA: TGTGCCTGGGCGCAGGGGGGGAGAACTGAAGCTTTCTTT
CDR3 protein: CAWAQGGRTEAFF
J gene: TRBJ1-1
D gene: TRBD1
clone size: -
V gene: TRBV30

CDR3 DNA: TGCGCCAGCAGCGCGACGCGGGGGTCCTCCTACGAGCAGTACTTC
CDR3 protein: CASSATRGSSYEQYF
J gene: TRBJ2-7
D gene: TRBD2
clone size: -
V gene: TRBV4-1

CDR3 DNA: TGTGCCTGGAGTCGGACGAACACTGAAGCTTTCTTT
CDR3 protein: CAWSRTNTEAFF
J gene: TRBJ1-1
D gene: -
clone size: -
V gene: TRBV30

CDR3 DNA: TGCAGCGTTGAAGATCGGCAGGGGAGGTACGAGCAGTACTTC
CDR3 protein: CSVEDRQGRYEQYF
J gene: TRBJ2-7
D gene: -
clone size: -
V gene: TRBV29-1

CDR3 DNA: TGTGCCAGCAGCGGAGACCCGTATCAGCCCCAGCATTTT
CDR3 protein: CASSGDPYQPQHF
J gene: TRBJ1-5
D gene: -
clone size: once
V gene: TRBV7-9

CDR3 DNA: TGCGCCAGCATTTTAGGGGGCTCCTACAATGAGCAGTTCTTC
CDR3 protein: CASILGGSYNEQFF
J gene: TRBJ2-1
D gene: -
clone size: -
V gene: TRBV10-2

CDR3 DNA: TGCGCCAGCGCCGAGCCAGGGAAGGAAAAACTGTTTTTT
CDR3 protein: CASAEPGKEKLFF
J gene: TRBJ1-4
D gene: -
clone size: -
V gene: TRBV4-1

CDR3 DNA: TGTGCCAGCAGCCCGGCCGGACGGGAGTACTACGAGCAGTACTTC
CDR3 protein: CASSPAGREYYEQYF
J gene: TRBJ2-7
D gene: -
clone size: -
V gene: TRBV5-6

CDR3 DNA: TGTGCCAGCAGTGAAAGGGGACTGAATGAAAAACTGTTTTTT
CDR3 protein: CASSERGLNEKLFF
J gene: TRBJ1-4
D gene: -
clone size: -
V gene: TRBV2

CDR3 DNA: TGTGCCAGCAGCCCCCTGGCTACGCAGTATTTT
CDR3 protein: CASSPLATQYF
J gene: TRBJ2-3
D gene: -
clone size: -
V gene: TRBV7-9

CDR3 DNA: TGTGCCAGCAGTTTCCAGGGCACTAGCTACGAGCAGTACTTC
CDR3 protein: CASSFQGTSYEQYF
J gene: TRBJ2-7
D gene: -
clone size: -
V gene: TRBV27

CDR3 DNA: TGTGCCAGTAGTGCCGGGACTAGCGGCACCTACGAGCAGTACTTC
CDR3 protein: CASSAGTSGTYEQYF
J gene: TRBJ2-7
D gene: TRBD2
clone size: -
V gene: TRBV19

CDR3 DNA: TGTGCCAGCAGCAGGACGGGAGGCTACACCTTC
CDR3 protein: CASSRTGGYTF
J gene: TRBJ1-2
D gene: -
clone size: once
V gene: TRBV28

CDR3 DNA: TGTGCCTGGAGTGAGGGAGAGACCCAGTACTTC
CDR3 protein: CAWSEGETQYF
J gene: TRBJ2-5
D gene: -
clone size: -
V gene: TRBV30

CDR3 DNA: TGTGCCAGCAGAGATTGGAACTCCTACGAGCAGTACTTC
CDR3 protein: CASRDWNSYEQYF
J gene: TRBJ2-7
D gene: -
clone size: -
V gene: TRBV5-5

CDR3 DNA: TGTGCCAGCAGTTACTCCCAGGGGGAGGTGCACAATGAGCAGTTCTTC
CDR3 protein: CASSYSQGEVHNEQFF
J gene: TRBJ2-1
D gene: -
clone size: -
V gene: TRBV6-5

CDR3 DNA: TGCGCCAGCAGCCAAGATAGGGGCTCTAGTTCACCCCTCCACTTT
CDR3 protein: CASSQDRGSSSPLHF
J gene: TRBJ1-6
D gene: -
clone size: few
V gene: TRBV4-1

CDR3 DNA: TGTGCCAGCAGCGTAGAAGGGACTCCCTCCTACAATGAGCAGTTCTTC
CDR3 protein: CASSVEGTPSYNEQFF
J gene: TRBJ2-1
D gene: -
clone size: -
V gene: TRBV9

CDR3 DNA: TGCGCCAGCAGCCCACCGACACCGAGGGGCACAGATACGCAGTATTTT
CDR3 protein: CASSPPTPRGTDTQYF
J gene: TRBJ2-3
D gene: -
clone size: -
V gene: TRBV5-1

CDR3 DNA: TGTGCCAGCAGCTTAGACTACCGGGACAGGGGGCCCATTAGCACAGATACGCAGTATTTT
CDR3 protein: CASSLDYRDRGPISTDTQYF
J gene: TRBJ2-3
D gene: TRBD1
clone size: -
V gene: TRBV11-2

CDR3 DNA: TGTGCCAGCAGCCAAGACAGGACAGGGACCTACGAGCAGTACTTC
CDR3 protein: CASSQDRTGTYEQYF
J gene: TRBJ2-7
D gene: TRBD1
clone size: -
V gene: TRBV4-2

CDR3 DNA: TGTGCCAGCAGTTGGGGACAGGCTCTACGAAATCAGCCCCAGCATTTT
CDR3 protein: CASSWGQALRNQPQHF
J gene: TRBJ1-5
D gene: TRBD1
clone size: -
V gene: TRBV28

CDR3 DNA: TGTGCCTGGACTTGGACCGGCACCGGGGAGCTGTTTTTT
CDR3 protein: CAWTWTGTGELFF
J gene: TRBJ2-2
D gene: -
clone size: -
V gene: TRBV30

CDR3 DNA: TGTGCCAGCAGTTTTGGGCTAGCGGCATACAATGAGCAGTTCTTC
CDR3 protein: CASSFGLAAYNEQFF
J gene: TRBJ2-1
D gene: TRBD2
clone size: -
V gene: TRBV27

CDR3 DNA: TGTGCCAGCAGCTTAGAGGTAGCTCTCAATGAGCAGTTCTTC
CDR3 protein: CASSLEVALNEQFF
J gene: TRBJ2-1
D gene: -
clone size: -
V gene: TRBV7-8

CDR3 DNA: TGCGCCAGCAGCACTGACAGGACCTACGAGCAGTACTTC
CDR3 protein: CASSTDRTYEQYF
J gene: TRBJ2-7
D gene: -
clone size: -
V gene: TRBV4-1

CDR3 DNA: TGTGCCAGCAGCTGGGACAGGGGGCGGCCCCAGCATTTT
CDR3 protein: CASSWDRGRPQHF
J gene: TRBJ1-5
D gene: TRBD1
clone size: -
V gene: TRBV27

CDR3 DNA: TGTGCCAGCAGCGTAGAGGTAGCGGGGGATGCCACAGATACGCAGTATTTT
CDR3 protein: CASSVEVAGDATDTQYF
J gene: TRBJ2-3
D gene: TRBD2
clone size: -
V gene: TRBV9

CDR3 DNA: TGTGCCAGCTCACCAACGAGCGGGGTAGAGGATCAGCCCCAGCATTTT
CDR3 protein: CASSPTSGVEDQPQHF
J gene: TRBJ1-5
D gene: -
clone size: -
V gene: TRBV18

CDR3 DNA: TGTGCCAGTAGTCCCTGGACAGGGGGCGGTGAAGCTTTCTTT
CDR3 protein: CASSPWTGGGEAFF
J gene: TRBJ1-1
D gene: TRBD1
clone size: -
V gene: TRBV19